This TCR beta chain was sequenced for a study of a mutant IDH1 vaccine in newly diagnosed glioma. Study-level information: Patients had received radiotherapy, temozolomide, or both previously, most receiving both. Study outcomes and limitations: Patients mounted vaccine-induced immune responses in 90% to 95% of cases.

Measured with immunoSEQ multiplex PCR; TCRdb has only the in-frame clones, and not every one. The sample shows about 38,000 clones, 92% of them seen only once. The time point was: baseline, week 1 (first vaccination visit). Treatment defined: pre-vaccination baseline after standard-of-care therapy. Each tumor in the donors was a new WHO grade 3 or 4 astrocytoma, IDH1-mutant and ATRX-lost. Details on this clone: Its antigen is undetermined.

V was clipped by 7 bases and J by 0 bases; unmatched bases: 3. The CDR3 totals 15 residues. Germline CDR1 SNHLY, CDR2 FYNNEI. The sample in question was PBMCs, obtained from a glioma patient treated with radiotherapy, temozolomide or both. This clonotype was obtained from a man aged 18-30 years with glioma. The chain is built from TRBV2 and TRBJ2-3; 11 bases fit TRBD2. CDR3 nucleotide sequence: TGTGCCAGCATTAGGACTAGCGGGAGCACAGATACGCAGTATTTT. Translated, it gives CASIRTSGSTDTQYF.